This T cell receptor beta chain was sequenced in a study of T cell responses to AZD1222 COVID-19 vaccine. General study points: Researchers report vaccine-associated CD4 TCRs spanning spike, with dominance at 160-218 and 743-854.

CDR1 is SGHRS and CDR2 is YFSETQ in the germline V gene. This CDR3 is built from 10 residues. Between the trimmed V and J ends, which lost 7 bases and 5 bases, there was a span of 6 bases. Concerning this clone: Its antigen remains unknown.

Sequenced by immunoSEQ multiplex PCR; TCRdb stores in-frame clones only, minus some. This table has 55,000 to 90,000 clones, 84% appearing once. This rearrangement joins TRBV5-1 to TRBJ2-5; D gene ambiguous. The sample in question was peripheral blood, obtained on day 0 of AZD1222 vaccination. This TCR was sampled from an adult in good health. The CDR3 sequence is CASPEETQYF. In DNA form, the CDR3 reads TGCGCCAGCCCCGAGGAGACCCAGTACTTC.